This T cell receptor beta chain was captured in a study of CXCR3-negative and CXCR3-positive naive CD8 T cells. General study results and limits: Naive cells that were CXCR3-positive had more hydrophobic TRB CDR3s (compared with CXCR3-negative naive cells).

The CDR3 contains 17 residues. The germline CDR1 and CDR2 sequences are SEHNR and FQNEAQ (reference sequence). Comment on this clonotype: The target antigen is unknown.

Via 5' RACE with UMI labels, TRB cDNA libraries were prepared. TCRdb re-called the 5' RACE reads; every CDR3 protein appears as one record, without DNA. The repertoire table contains under 150,000 distinct CDR3 sequences. This sequence joins TRBV7-9 and TRBJ2-5; absent DNA, TCRdb's TRBD2 call cannot be checked. The source material was naive CXCR3+ CD8+ T cells from blood. Regarding subset: CD45RO-CCR7+CD27+CD95- naive CD8+ T cells expressing CXCR3 (TNR3+). This clonotype was sampled from a human donor in good health. Some clones in this sample may be carry-over from other donors' samples. CDR3 protein: CASSSSPPAHNGETQYF.